The 20 T cell receptor beta chains below all came from one sample that was sequenced in a study of vaccination effects on CD4 cells after COVID-19. The table came from immunoSEQ multiplex PCR; TCRdb's copy has only in-frame clones and leaves some out. This table holds about 23,000 clones, around 74% found once. Antigen-specific CD4+ T cells were first expanded with viral peptide pools by the ViraFEST assay and only then sequenced. An approximately nine-day culture period preceded the isolation of CD4+ T cells. Recipients of the vaccine had no prior SARS-CoV-2 infection and negative nucleocapsid antibodies. Their antigens are not known. Sample: CD4+ T cells from PBMCs cultured with SARS-CoV-2 spike peptides, taken before COVID-19 vaccination. The receptors were gathered from a human donor who received a COVID-19 vaccine.

The chain is built from TRBV2 and TRBJ1-5, with D tentatively TRBD1 (6 bases). The V gene's germline CDR1 is SNHLY and CDR2 FYNNEI. Trimming removed 7 bases from V and 1 base from J, with 14 bases in between. CDR3 length: 15 amino acids. The CDR3 spells CASNLEGVSNQPQHF. The DNA for the CDR3 is TGTGCCAGCAACCTAGAGGGGGTGAGCAATCAGCCCCAGCATTTT.

This rearrangement joins TRBV5-4 to TRBJ1-1; D not certain. The germline V gene has CDR1 SGHNT and CDR2 YYREEE (reference sequence). V was pared by 0 bases and J by 4 bases, with 10 bases between. This CDR3 spans 14 amino acids. In nucleotides, the CDR3 is TGTGCCAGCAGCTTGGAGGGCCAGCGCACTGAAGCTTTCTTT. This encodes CASSLEGQRTEAFF. The full variable domain, completed using reference TRBV5-4 and TRBJ1-1, is ETGVTQSPTHLIKTRGQQVTLRCSSQSGHNTVSWYQQALGQGPQFIFQYYREEENGRGNFPPRFSGLQFPNYSSELNVNALELDDSALYLCASSLEGQRTEAFFGQGTRLTVV.

This clone appeared a single time. This chain connects TRBV10-1 to TRBJ1-1; TRBD1 is a possible D gene (6 bases). The V and J ends lost 7 bases and 3 bases respectively, with 12 bases between them. The CDR3 contains 13 residues. Germline CDR1 and CDR2: WNHNN and SYGVQD (reference sequence). The CDR3 loop reads CASKTSGDTEAFF. As DNA, the CDR3 is TGCGCCAGCAAGACCTCAGGGGACACTGAAGCTTTCTTT.

This clone was seen a handful of times. The CDR3 is CASKPNAVGSYEQYF. Here the CDR3 DNA reads TGTGCCAGCAAACCAAATGCGGTGGGCTCCTACGAGCAGTACTTC. The chain employs TRBV27 and TRBJ2-7; no definite D call. CDR1 is MNHEY, CDR2 SMNVEV, per germline (reference sequence). This CDR3 contains 15 residues. V was cut by 7 bases and J by 0 bases, with 16 bases left in between.

V and J are TRBV7-2 and TRBJ1-5; D not certain. V lost 3 bases and J 5 bases, leaving 11 bases between the germline ends. CDR3 size: 14 residues. Germline lookup yields CDR1 SGHTA and CDR2 FQGNSA. The CDR3 DNA is TGTGCCAGCAGCTTTCGGCAGCGTGATCAGCCCCAGCATTTT. Protein product: CASSFRQRDQPQHF.

The chain combines TRBV4-1 with TRBJ2-5; D unclear. This CDR3 comprises 14 residues. V gave up 1 base and J gave up 5 bases, with 11 bases separating them. The germline CDR1 and CDR2 sequences are MGHRA and YSYEKL. In nucleotides, the CDR3 is TGCGCCAGCAGCCAAGTCGGCCGACTTGAGACCCAGTACTTC. Protein sequence: CASSQVGRLETQYF.

The chain is built from TRBV10-3 and TRBJ2-7; 8 bases match TRBD1. The trim removed 3 bases at V and 5 bases at J, leaving 12 bases unmatched. The CDR3 totals 16 residues. Germline V CDR1 and CDR2: ENHRY, SYGVKD. This CDR3 is CAISDPRTGSVHEQYF. The CDR3 bases are TGTGCCATCAGTGACCCGAGGACAGGGTCCGTCCACGAGCAGTACTTC.

This chain connects TRBV7-6 to TRBJ1-2; 7 bases fit TRBD1. CDR3 length: 15 amino acids. J gave up 2 bases and V 1 base, and 4 bases lay outside the gene matches. Germline V lookup: CDR1 SGHVS, CDR2 FNYEAQ. CDR3 coding DNA: TGTGCCAGCAGCTTAGGACAGGGCCGGAACTATGGCTACACCTTC. It yields the protein CASSLGQGRNYGYTF.

This clone came up a few times. The chain carries TRBV19 and TRBJ1-5, with D possibly TRBD1 on 5 matching bases. The germline CDR1 and CDR2 sequences are LNHDA and SQIVND (reference sequence). There are 15 residues in the CDR3. V was pared by 4 bases and J by 2 bases, with 12 bases between. The DNA of the CDR3 is TGTGCCAGTAGTAGTATTGGGGGTGGCAATCAGCCCCAGCATTTT. It specifies CASSSIGGGNQPQHF.

The CDR3 loop is CASSRTSSGNTEAFF. The CDR3, as DNA: TGTGCCAGTAGTAGGACCTCCTCGGGGAACACTGAAGCTTTCTTT. The gene calls are TRBV19 and TRBJ1-1; D remains ambiguous. V lost 4 bases, J lost 1 base, and 13 bases lay in between. Per germline, CDR1 LNHDA and CDR2 SQIVND (reference sequence). This CDR3 is 15 amino acids long.

The chain uses TRBV6-5 and TRBJ2-7, with TRBD1 identical over 10 bases. CDR3 length equals 15 residues. V trimming: 2 bases; J trimming: 5 bases; junction bases outside the gene matches: 6. Germline loops: CDR1 MNHEY, CDR2 SVGAGI. CDR3 loop: CASSYAGQGSHEQYF. Here the CDR3 DNA reads TGTGCCAGCAGTTACGCGGGACAGGGGTCCCACGAGCAGTACTTC.

This clone was recorded a few times. The chain uses TRBV5-1 and TRBJ1-2; D might be TRBD1 (5 bases). CDR3 length: 15 residues. Per germline, CDR1 SGHRS and CDR2 YFSETQ. Trimming shortened V by 0 bases and J by 3 bases, and 12 bases separated the two germline ends. The CDR3 reads CASSLEPGSYYGYTF. The CDR3 DNA follows: TGCGCCAGCAGCTTGGAGCCAGGGAGCTACTATGGCTACACCTTC. Together with reference TRBV5-1 and TRBJ1-2, the CDR3 gives the full variable domain: KAGVTQTPRYLIKTRGQQVTLSCSPISGHRSVSWYQQTPGQGLQFLFEYFSETQRNKGNFPGRFSGRQFSNSRSEMNVSTLELGDSALYLCASSLEPGSYYGYTFGSGTRLTVV.

The chain carries TRBV11-3 and TRBJ2-5, with D perhaps matching TRBD1 or TRBD2 (6 bases each). Germline V gene sequence: CDR1 SGHNT, CDR2 YENEEA. The CDR3 has 20 amino acids. V lost 5 bases and J 0 bases, leaving 28 bases between the germline ends. The CDR3 bases are TGTGCCAGCAGCCCAGGGGAATGGAGGGCAGGCGACTTATACCAAGAGACCCAGTACTTC. Protein: CASSPGEWRAGDLYQETQYF. Using reference TRBV11-3 and TRBJ2-5 for the parts outside the CDR3, the full variable domain is EAGVVQSPRYKIIEKKQPVAFWCNPISGHNTLYWYLQNLGQGPELLIRYENEEAVDDSQLPKDRFSAERLKGVDSTLKIQPAELGDSAVYLCASSPGEWRAGDLYQETQYFGPGTRLLVL.

The genes are TRBV6-5 and TRBJ2-6; D is undetermined. This CDR3 comprises 15 residues. Germline V lookup: CDR1 MNHEY, CDR2 SVGAGI. Trimming took off 0 bases at V and 1 base at J, with 4 bases between the two ends. CDR3 nucleotide sequence: TGTGCCAGCAGTTACTCAGTATCTGGGGCCAACGTCCTGACTTTC. Amino acids: CASSYSVSGANVLTF.

The chain joins TRBV10-1 to TRBJ2-2; D not certain. Trimming cost V 5 bases and J 7 bases, with 11 bases left between them. The CDR3 is made up of 13 amino acids. Germline V gene sequence: CDR1 WNHNN, CDR2 SYGVQD (reference sequence). The CDR3 is CASSQQLNGELFF. The DNA for the CDR3 is TGCGCCAGCAGTCAGCAGCTCAACGGGGAGCTGTTTTTT.

The V and J genes are TRBV4-1 and TRBJ2-2; TRBD2 agrees at 9 bases. The length of the CDR3 is 19 residues. CDR1 and CDR2 (germline): MGHRA, YSYEKL. V shed 0 bases, J shed 4 bases, and the junction held 12 bases outside the gene matches. CDR3 sequence reads: CASSQDMGGLAGITGELFF. The DNA for the CDR3 is TGCGCCAGCAGCCAAGATATGGGAGGTCTAGCGGGAATCACCGGGGAGCTGTTTTTT.

The rearrangement joins TRBV3-1 (or the pseudogene TRBV3-2) to TRBJ2-7, with 7 bases identical to TRBD2. Unmatched junction bases numbered 9, after V lost 4 bases and J lost 0 bases. The CDR3 totals 16 residues. From germline, CDR1 is LGHDT and CDR2 YNNKEL (reference sequence). The CDR3 nucleotides are TGTGCCAGCAGCCGTCGCCTAGCGGAGTTCTCCTACGAGCAGTACTTC. As protein: CASSRRLAEFSYEQYF.

The chain employs TRBV13 and TRBJ2-7; TRBD2 might be the D (6 bases). This CDR3 region has 14 residues. Trimming removed 6 bases at V and 4 bases at J, with 16 bases between. Germline V lookup: CDR1 PRHDT, CDR2 FYEKMQ (reference sequence). The CDR3 nucleotides are TGTGCCAGCAGACTAAGCGGGTTAGCGTACGAGCAGTACTTC. Encoded protein: CASRLSGLAYEQYF. Filled out from reference TRBV13 and TRBJ2-7, the complete variable domain reads AAGVIQSPRHLIKEKRETATLKCYPIPRHDTVYWYQQGPGQDPQFLISFYEKMQSDKGSIPDRFSAQQFSDYHSELNMSSLELGDSALYFCASRLSGLAYEQYFGPGTRLTVT.

This sequence joins TRBV3-1 (or the pseudogene TRBV3-2) and TRBJ2-3; the match to TRBD2 covers 7 bases. In germline, CDR1 is LGHDT, CDR2 YNNKEL (reference sequence). This CDR3 has 16 residues. The V gene end was trimmed by 0 bases and the J gene end by 2 bases; junction bases not matched to a gene: 5. The CDR3 spells CASSQDWSGDTDTQYF. CDR3 sequence (DNA): TGTGCCAGCAGCCAAGATTGGAGCGGGGACACAGATACGCAGTATTTT.

This chain uses TRBV20-1 with TRBJ1-6; D might be TRBD1 (6 bases). Germline CDR1 is DFQATT and CDR2 is SNEGSKA (reference sequence). Trimming pared 3 bases from V and 7 bases from J, leaving 10 bases between. The CDR3 is 13 residues long. CDR3 DNA sequence: TGCAGTGCTAGTGGACAGCCGAATTCACCCCTCCACTTT. It specifies CSASGQPNSPLHF.